This TCR beta chain was identified in a study of blood T cell repertoires in COVID-19 (TCRdb year 2020). In terms of the full investigation: Collaborator samples came from the United States, Italy and Spain and covered acute and convalescent phases of COVID-19. The repertoires were released in a freely available public database intended as a resource for research on the immune response to SARS-CoV-2. Samples came from the ongoing ImmuneRACE study (first 160 participants) plus 1,254 subjects from 6 global collaborators. The prospective study material was composed of cDNA or gDNA derived from T cells, B-cell-depleted T cells, or PBMCs. Deeply sampled blood TCRbeta repertoires from subjects exposed to, actively infected with, or recovered from COVID-19 were included in the dataset. Sample metadata almost always included a de-identified subject ID, COVID-19 status, age in years and sex. Where HLA class I and class II types were available, the types were taken from metadata supplied by the sample provider, not from assay-based typing. General study outcomes and caveats: How much clinical and demographic metadata was included differed by source and by participant, and the metadata was provided uncurated.

Participants in the prospective study were enrolled through a virtual design, were aged about 18 to 89 years, and lived in roughly 26 United States geographic areas. Cohort assignment in the prospective study relied on participant-reported clinical history from a screening survey and a study questionnaire. Each participant in the prospective study had whole blood, serum and a nasopharyngeal or oropharyngeal swab collected by mobile phlebotomists. Participants in the prospective study had the option to provide additional blood draws and questionnaires over a roughly 2-month period. Prospective study blood samples were shipped either frozen or at room temperature before DNA extraction. CDR1 and CDR2, per the germline V gene, are SGDLS and YYNGEE. Including the terminal cysteine and phenylalanine, the CDR3 comprises 14 residues. Only the CDR3 DNA is retained, 42 bases long and in frame from the first base. Unmatched junction bases come to 6, with V trimmed by 4 bases and J by 4 bases.

TCRbeta CDR3 regions were amplified from genomic DNA by means of the immunoSEQ Assay, a bias-controlled multiplex PCR. In the paper's pipeline: The number of nucleated cells in each sample was estimated from the amplification of reference gene primers within the assay. To quantify the absolute abundance of each unique TCRbeta CDR3 rearrangement, sequence reads were collapsed and filtered. For each sample, productive Simpson clonality was calculated by taking the square root of Simpson's diversity index across productive rearrangements. In its TCRdb copy, this immuneACCESS table keeps in-frame sequences only and misses some clones. Where compared with another copy, unresolved V genes explain less than half of these, and the others have no known cause. V and J calls and clone size are copied from that table; D and trimming were computed from the DNA. The sample data list under 300,000 clones, and around 87% of these were observed just once. About 6.9% of the sample goes to the ten largest clones.

This clone was observed a single time. This clone's antigen is unknown. Nothing much larger sits one base from this clone, and base qualities are not available. This chain joins TRBV9 to TRBJ1-1, with TRBD1 matching 8 junction bases. The TCR was taken from a woman under 40 with acute COVID-19. Sequencing was carried out using PBMCs or T cells enriched from blood (not recorded which). The nucleotides read TGTGCCAGCAGCATATCGACAGGGGTCACTGAAGCTTTCTTT. It translates as CASSISTGVTEAFF. Beyond the CDR3, the reference TRBV9 and TRBJ1-1 genes provide the residues; the full variable domain reads: DSGVTQTPKHLITATGQRVTLRCSPRSGDLSVYWYQQSLDQGLQFLIQYYNGEERAKGNILERFSAQQFPDLHSELNLSSLELGDSALYFCASSISTGVTEAFFGQGTRLTVV.